This T cell receptor beta chain appears in the sequencing data of a study of cytomegalovirus exposure and HLA in healthy donors (dated by TCRdb to between 2016 and 2019). Describing the broader study: An earlier analysis of approximately 640 of the donors reported about 250 Gb of sequence data and some 100 million unique TCR beta sequences from about 200 million T cells. Rather than drawing on any new phenotypic data, the later analysis identified candidate immune exposures from TCR beta sequences and the way those sequences occurred across donors. HLA typing included class I and class II loci at four-digit resolution. Approximately 300 gigabases of sequencing data and approximately 91 million unique TCR sequences made up an early release that covered fewer than 650 HLA-typed donors. On average, roughly 240,000 unique TCR beta nucleotide sequences were sequenced per donor among 398 genotyped donors of the cohort, with roughly a sixth of those sequences being non-productive. Genome-wide SNP genotypes for about 65% of the 666 donors were used in a later genetic analysis, which treated that subset as a discovery cohort. Donor age, sex, ethnicity and CMV serostatus were compiled alongside the repertoire data. Besides the first cohort of roughly 700 subjects, a separate validation cohort made up of over a hundred different subjects was used. Of the roughly 390 genotyped donors, about 80% fell in the genetic ancestry cluster associated with self-reported Caucasian donors. The study aimed to test whether cataloging public T cell receptors could reveal signatures of past pathogen exposure. Typing coverage varied by locus: 629-630 donors for A, B, C, DRB1 and DQB1; under 550 for DQA1; more than 600 for DPA1; around 450 for DPB1. The T cell repertoires of 550 to 850 subjects were profiled by immunosequencing and related to cytomegalovirus serostatus. A handful of DR-DQ haplotypes were handled as single units for association and clustering because linkage in the cohort was strong. All discovery cohort repertoires had been generated on a single sequencing platform. A later analysis re-analyzed previously published TCR beta repertoires from 666 donors and added high-resolution HLA genotyping to study TCR occurrence patterns. An earlier analysis of about 620 of the donors applied high-throughput TCR beta sequencing to assess whether each TCR beta V gene segment acted as functional or pseudogenic. High-throughput TCR immunosequencing, statistical association of individual TCRs with disease status, and machine learning were combined to predict cytomegalovirus infection status. The research as a whole found: In this cohort, only TCR beta chains were sequenced, and detectable features were limited by the absence of alpha or paired-chain data. Correlated functional status among segregating V segments might be attributable to linkage disequilibrium, but an unknown experimental factor could not be ruled out. Because counts were too low, roughly 16 rarely observed V segments, including chromosome 9 orphons, were excluded from the earlier analysis of some 590 of the donors. An association between a missense DCLRE1C variant and V-gene and J-gene trimming of TCR beta chains was found in a later genetic analysis and replicated in an independent cohort. A group of highly shared sequence variants was considered likely to be a technical artifact of the sequencing pipeline. Compared with the approximately 670-donor mean, donors in an Asian-associated ancestry cluster had fewer N-insertions in productive TCRs, according to a later genetic analysis. Because HLA typing was unavailable for some donors at each locus, only the typed subset was used in association tests. Specific HLA alleles were associated with over 15,000 TCR beta sequences at a false discovery rate of 0.05 in a later analysis. Roughly uniform sequencing depth across donors was assumed in presence/absence analyses, although this assumption may not hold. While some public TCRs were present in many individuals, most TCR sequences turned up only very rarely across donors. The authors suggested that the approach could potentially be extended to other disease states and immunological phenotypes. A further reported finding was that TCR beta sequences accurately predicted the HLA-A and HLA-B alleles for most subjects in the first cohort. According to a later analysis, TCR association rates differed among HLA loci, with DRB1 alleles showing the most associated TCRs and HLA-C alleles showing the fewest. Some IMGT-functional V segments, including TRBV6-2 and TRBV6-3, could not be told apart with the 87-base-pair reads, so those segments were excluded. In the study, around 150 TCR beta chains were listed as associated with cytomegalovirus. Most CMV-associated TCR beta chains appeared to be HLA-restricted in a later analysis, and the HLA associations seemed to be driven largely by CMV exposure. An earlier analysis of around 540 of the donors showed that most TCR beta V segments appeared in productive rearrangements either about 90% or about 30% of the time, which broadly matched IMGT annotations. In a later analysis, HLA-associated TCR beta chains showed more clonal expansion and lower generation probabilities than non-associated chains that were equally common. In a later analysis, several top co-occurrence clusters were reported to appear linked to parvovirus B19, influenza, CMV and Epstein-Barr virus. In both the original and validation cohorts, the classifier was reported to diagnose cytomegalovirus status with high specificity and sensitivity. For the cohort, immune exposure information was limited to CMV serostatus. Assigning TCR associations to individual alleles was difficult when HLA alleles, especially DR and DQ, strongly co-occurred. In vitro tests confirmed that a few of the cytomegalovirus-associated TCR beta chains recognize cytomegalovirus antigens.

CDR1 and CDR2, per the germline V gene, are MNHEY and SVGAGI. At the junction V is shortened by 3 bases and J by 5 bases, with 12 bases in between. From the cysteine up to the phenylalanine, the CDR3 has a length of 14 residues. This entry keeps only the CDR3 DNA: 42 bases, framed from base 1. Library construction relied on the immunoSEQ multiplex PCR assay. A mixture of 60 forward primers for TCR Vbeta segments and 13 reverse primers for TCR Jbeta segments was used in the multiplex PCR. Amplification of the CDR3 region of rearranged TCR beta genes was performed with a multiplex PCR assay on genomic DNA. Amplified TCR beta libraries were sequenced as 87-base-pair reads on the Illumina HiSeq System. Under the source paper's analysis protocol: In a later analysis, 70 million to 95 million unique TCR beta chains were counted across the 690 or so repertoires, and roughly 11 million of these chains were shared by at least two donors. Raw reads were error-corrected and collapsed into unique sequences by a nearest-neighbor algorithm in which closely related sequences were merged to remove PCR and sequencing errors. V, D and J gene segments were assigned by aligning CDR3 sequences to IMGT reference sequences. For a sequence to be retained, a match of at least six nucleotides was required to both a V gene segment and a J gene segment. Rearrangements were called productive when the CDR3 lacked stop codons and stayed in frame with V and J; all others were non-productive. CDR3 was defined according to IMGT convention as the region running from the second conserved V-encoded cysteine to the conserved J-encoded phenylalanine. Sequences without an unambiguous match to a single V gene segment were excluded from the earlier analysis of about 600 of the donors. In an earlier analysis of 587 of the donors, a V segment was called functional when productive rearrangements were above 56.7%, and segregating when the standard deviation between donors exceeded 5%. A statistical classification framework was built to diagnose cytomegalovirus status from the catalog of TCR beta chain sequences. A later analysis assigned V and J genes by comparing TCR nucleotide sequences with IMGT/GENE-DB human TR gene sequences. Using the TCRdist pipeline, a later analysis assigned CDR3 sequences along with most-parsimonious VDJ recombination scenarios. In a later analysis, each TCR beta chain was defined by its CDR3 amino acid sequence together with its V-gene family, and reads without a unique V-gene family were excluded. A later analysis removed 550 to 650 highly shared, low-generation-probability nucleotide sequences to deal with suspected cross-contamination and a sequencing artifact. A later analysis calculated a clonal expansion index for each public chain from normalized within-repertoire ranks of inferred template counts. In a later analysis, generation probabilities were computed using a VDJ recombination model fitted to out-of-frame rearrangements, and the results were checked against IGoR. A later analysis scored TCR-TCR, TCR-HLA and TCR-CMV co-occurrence with hypergeometric tests, applying a repertoire-size bias correction to TCR pairs. In a later analysis, false discovery rates were estimated by permuting HLA or CMV assignments 20 times. In a later analysis, co-occurring TCRs were grouped with DBSCAN, and TCRdist sequence similarity was added when clustering was performed within HLA-allele-positive subsets. Co-occurrence clustering excluded repertoires with fewer than 30,000 or more than 120,000 public chains, plus five with anomalous nucleotide sharing. TCRdb carries this immuneACCESS record with in-frame sequences only. Its versions omit some clonotypes, under half of them owing to an unresolved V gene in the studies checked, with the rest unexplained. The DNA was the basis for D and trimming; V, J and clone size are from that table. The sample has about 130,000 clones on record, around two thirds of them singletons. The ten largest clones take up roughly 4% of the sample.

The cohort consisted of hundreds of healthy bone marrow donors. Cohort members were all nominally healthy when sampled, although unrecorded immune exposures were likely present. The donor was CMV seropositive and was included in the group of approximately 310 seropositive cohort members. A peripheral blood sample was provided by each donor, and peripheral blood mononuclear cells were used for TCR beta sequencing. The Qiagen DNeasy Blood Extraction Kit was used to extract genomic DNA from the blood cell samples. A note on this clone: The target of this receptor is not known. Per-base qualities were not stored, and no clone one base away is much larger.

The V and J genes are TRBV6-5 and TRBJ2-3, and possibly TRBD2, on 5 matching bases. The clonotype originates from a man aged 18 to 29 in good health and CMV-seropositive. The sample was PBMCs. The DNA sequence is given as TGTGCCAGCAGTTATTCCGGGGTTGGAGATACGCAGTATTTT. Its protein reads: CASSYSGVGDTQYF.